Listed below are T cell receptor beta chains from one sample, sequenced in a study of T cell repertoires in cytomegalovirus infection. TCRdb re-called the reads with MiXCR, one entry per CDR3 protein. There are 300,000 or so distinct CDR3 sequences in the sample; around 9.6% occur only once, and around 2.4% lies in the top ten. Sequencing was done on a sample of PBMCs. The receptors derive from a human donor in good health (CMV status not recorded). Some clones in this sample may be carry-over from other donors' samples. Each CDR3 is given with its conserved first and last residue. D genes are given only for firm matches. The listing skips clone size in some rows; elsewhere it reads once, few, many or a size class.

d_call	v_call	clone_size	j_call	cdr3_nt	cdr3_aa
TRBD1	TRBV20-1	many	TRBJ2-3	TGCAGTGCACTAGGGGGCCGCACAGATACGCAGTATTTT	CSALGGRTDTQYF
NA	TRBV5-1	many	TRBJ1-2	TGCGCCAGCAGCAGGCCAGGGGTTCAATGGGACGGTGGCTACACCTTC	CASSRPGVQWDGGYTF
TRBD2	TRBV4-2	many	TRBJ2-7	TGTGCCAGCAGCGCGGGGGACTACGAGCAGTACTTC	CASSAGDYEQYF
TRBD2	TRBV7-3	many	TRBJ2-2	TGTGCCAGCAGCTTAAACCCCCGACTAGCGGGGGCCTCGCGGACCGGGGAGCTGTTTTTT	CASSLNPRLAGASRTGELFF
NA	TRBV29-1	few	TRBJ2-7	TGCAGCGTTGACTCCTTCCACGAGCAGTACTTC	CSVDSFHEQYF
NA	TRBV6-5	many	TRBJ1-1	TGTGCCAGCAGTTACGACAGGAAGGTGAACACTGAAGCTTTCTTT	CASSYDRKVNTEAFF
TRBD1	TRBV10-3	many	TRBJ2-2	TGTGCCATCACCGAGGGACAGTCTAACACCGGGGAGCTGTTTTTT	CAITEGQSNTGELFF
NA	TRBV5-1	NA	TRBJ1-2	TGCGCCAGCAGGCTCGAGGGGGCTAACTATGGCTACACCTTC	CASRLEGANYGYTF
NA	TRBV5-4	many	TRBJ1-2	TGTGCCAGCAGCCCCCGGACAGTCGGGCGTCTCTATGGCTACACCTTC	CASSPRTVGRLYGYTF
TRBD2	TRBV6-1	many	TRBJ2-3	TGTGCCAGCTACGGGGGGGTTAGCACAGATACGCAGTATTTT	CASYGGVSTDTQYF
TRBD1	TRBV5-1	few	TRBJ1-4	TGCGCCAGCAGCCAGGGACAGGGACGTGAAAAACTGTTTTTT	CASSQGQGREKLFF
NA	TRBV7-9	once	TRBJ1-5	TGTGCCAGCAGCCGGGAAGAGGGCCGGCGTCAGCCCCAGCATTTT	CASSREEGRRQPQHF